This TCR beta chain was recovered during a study of blood T cell repertoires in COVID-19. The CDR3 contains 14 residues. Germline loops: CDR1 LGHNA, CDR2 YNFKEQ. Deletions cut 1 base from V and 4 bases from J, with 9 bases between. Some clones are missing from TCRdb's copy, which holds only in-frame ones; the method was immunoSEQ multiplex PCR. This repertoire shows 150,000 to 200,000 clones, 83% found once; its top ten account for 7.6%. Sequencing used peripheral blood. This chain links TRBV4-2 with TRBJ2-3; tentatively, D is TRBD2 (5 bases). The receptor was derived from a woman aged 70 to 79 with COVID-19, enrolled during active disease. CDR3: CASSQGGASDTQYF. Written as DNA, the CDR3 is TGTGCCAGCAGCCAAGGGGGAGCCTCAGATACGCAGTATTTT.